The 6 T cell receptor beta chains given below trace back to one sample, sequenced in a study of graft-versus-host responses after intestinal transplantation. Repertoires were generated with immunoSEQ multiplex PCR, while TCRdb's copy carries only in-frame clones and drops some. The data contain some 100,000 clones, about nine tenths of them seen just once; the ten biggest clones take up around 5.8%. These receptors' antigens are unknown. Material: unstimulated CD8+ T cells sorted from spleen or lymph node cells, obtained before intestinal transplant. These receptor sequences come from a human donor who received an intestinal transplant.

The chain joins TRBV18 to TRBJ2-1; 7 bases are shared with TRBD1. The CDR3 contains 14 residues. With 2 bases clipped from V and 4 bases from J, the junction kept 2 bases outside the gene matches. CDR1 is KGHSH and CDR2 is LQKENI in the germline V gene. The CDR3 nucleotides are TGTGCCAGCTCACCAGGGACAGTATACAATGAGCAGTTCTTC. It specifies CASSPGTVYNEQFF.

V usage is TRBV5-6 and J usage is TRBJ2-1; D may match TRBD1 or TRBD2 (5 bases each). V lost 3 bases and J 0 bases, leaving 7 bases between the germline ends. Germline values: CDR1 SGHDT, CDR2 YYEEEE. The CDR3 is made up of 14 amino acids. The CDR3 protein is CASSWGNSYNEQFF. The CDR3 nucleotides read TGTGCCAGCAGCTGGGGGAACTCCTACAATGAGCAGTTCTTC.

The J gene is TRBJ2-5, the V gene TRBV4-1; possibly TRBD1 for D (6 bases). Per the germline V gene, CDR1 is MGHRA and CDR2 is YSYEKL. V shed 1 base and J shed 4 bases, with 19 bases lying between them. This CDR3 comprises 17 residues. CDR3 sequence: CASSQGGPWQAGETQYF. The CDR3 nucleotides read TGCGCCAGCAGCCAAGGGGGGCCTTGGCAGGCGGGAGAGACCCAGTACTTC.

The chain is built from TRBV19 and TRBJ1-5; D gene uncertain. Trimming took 5 bases from V and 0 from J, leaving 11 bases between them. The CDR3 contains 15 residues. Germline V lookup: CDR1 LNHDA, CDR2 SQIVND (reference sequence). As DNA, the CDR3 is TGTGCCAGTAGTTCCCGGGCGGATAGCAATCAGCCCCAGCATTTT. Translation: CASSSRADSNQPQHF.

CDR3 region: CASSSHIGVLRTEAFF. DNA for the CDR3: TGTGCCAGCAGCTCACACATTGGGGTTCTGAGGACTGAAGCTTTCTTT. V is TRBV13 and J is TRBJ1-1, with unresolved D. The CDR3 is made up of 16 amino acids. Deletions cut 4 bases from V and 5 bases from J, with 20 bases between. Germline CDR1 PRHDT, CDR2 FYEKMQ (reference sequence).

This chain joins TRBV29-1 and TRBJ1-2, with D possibly being TRBD1 (5 bases). The germline gives CDR1 SQVTM, CDR2 ANQGSEA. V dropped 7 bases and J dropped 4 bases, with 16 bases sitting between them. The CDR3 consists of 13 residues. The CDR3 bases are TGCAGCGCCGAACGGGGCGTTGGCTATGGCTACACCTTC. Protein product: CSAERGVGYGYTF.